The clone carrying this T cell receptor beta chain was detected only a few times. The antigen is undetermined. Germline values: CDR1 DFQATT, CDR2 SNEGSKA (reference sequence). V was clipped by 0 bases and J by 4 bases, with 12 bases between them. The CDR3 spans 14 residues. TCRdb re-called the PCR reads with MiXCR, one entry per CDR3 protein. The repertoire includes around 460,000 distinct CDR3 sequences, 20% to 25% of them detected once, and approximately 0.8% sits in the top ten. Sorted inputs of roughly 17,000 to 1,100,000 cells, with 10%, 30% or 50% RNA, yielded naive CD8 libraries. This sample was taken from a study of molecular identifiers for immune sequencing clone quantification. Study findings and constraints: Clones that exceeded 20 RNA copies held over 97% of effector molecules, yet under 1% in naive cells.

The clonotype comes from a human donor in good health. Some libraries in this study had Jurkat cell RNA spiked in. This chain connects TRBV20-1 to TRBJ2-5, with no clear D. The sample was naive CD8+ T cells from blood, with Jurkat cell RNA spiked in. Subset described: FACS-sorted CD8+CD4-CCR7+CD45RA+ naive T cells. CDR3 coding DNA: TGCAGTGCTAGAGATCCTGGGTTTGGAGAGACCCAGTACTTC. It encodes CSARDPGFGETQYF.